This is a list of T cell receptor beta chains from one sample in a study of T cells in Graves' hyperthyroidism and ophthalmopathy. One entry per CDR3 protein, called by TCRdb with MiXCR from the multiplex PCR reads. This table holds around 610,000 distinct CDR3 sequences, about 15% found once. Source material: blood. The receptors originated from a middle-aged woman with Graves' ophthalmopathy. CDR3s include the opening cysteine and the closing phenylalanine or tryptophan. Fields, in order: clone size, J gene, D gene, V gene, CDR3 protein, CDR3 DNA. A D gene is named only where the DNA matches it firmly. Clone size is not always given. Where it is, it says once, few, many or a class for expanded clones.

clone size: many
J gene: TRBJ1-2
D gene: NA
V gene: TRBV12-3/TRBV12-4
CDR3 protein: CASSPGTTGYTF
CDR3 DNA: TGTGCCAGCAGTCCGGGGACTACCGGCTACACCTTC

clone size: NA
J gene: TRBJ1-3
D gene: NA
V gene: TRBV3-1
CDR3 protein: CASSQVEGSGNTIYF
CDR3 DNA: TGTGCCAGCAGCCAAGTCGAGGGCTCTGGAAACACCATATATTTT

clone size: many
J gene: TRBJ1-2
D gene: TRBD1
V gene: TRBV28
CDR3 protein: CASSLPDRGILNYGYTF
CDR3 DNA: TGTGCCAGCAGTTTACCGGACAGGGGTATTCTTAACTATGGCTACACCTTC

clone size: many
J gene: TRBJ1-1
D gene: TRBD1
V gene: TRBV29-1
CDR3 protein: CSVRSGQGIEAFF
CDR3 DNA: TGCAGCGTTCGATCGGGACAGGGCATCGAAGCTTTCTTT

clone size: many
J gene: TRBJ1-5
D gene: NA
V gene: TRBV12-3/TRBV12-4
CDR3 protein: CASTGGRGGNQPQHF
CDR3 DNA: TGTGCCAGCACCGGCGGTAGGGGGGGCAATCAGCCCCAGCATTTT

clone size: many
J gene: TRBJ1-5
D gene: NA
V gene: TRBV28
CDR3 protein: CASSLLAGPQHF
CDR3 DNA: TGTGCCAGCAGTTTACTTGCCGGGCCCCAGCATTTT

clone size: many
J gene: TRBJ2-2
D gene: NA
V gene: TRBV7-9
CDR3 protein: CASSTRVLNTGELFF
CDR3 DNA: TGTGCCAGCAGTACTAGGGTACTTAACACCGGGGAGCTGTTTTTT

clone size: NA
J gene: TRBJ1-1
D gene: NA
V gene: TRBV6-5
CDR3 protein: CASSYDGGTINTEAFF
CDR3 DNA: TGTGCCAGCAGTTACGATGGAGGGACGATCAACACTGAAGCTTTCTTT

clone size: many
J gene: TRBJ2-7
D gene: NA
V gene: TRBV6-5
CDR3 protein: CASSYSTAGKGYEQYF
CDR3 DNA: TGTGCCAGCAGTTACTCGACGGCAGGTAAAGGATACGAGCAGTACTTC

clone size: many
J gene: TRBJ1-1
D gene: NA
V gene: TRBV28
CDR3 protein: CASYRAANTEAFF
CDR3 DNA: TGTGCCAGTTACCGGGCAGCTAACACTGAAGCTTTCTTT

clone size: many
J gene: TRBJ1-1
D gene: NA
V gene: TRBV25-1
CDR3 protein: CASSEGVLNTEAFF
CDR3 DNA: TGTGCCAGCAGTGAAGGGGTCCTCAACACTGAAGCTTTCTTT

clone size: many
J gene: TRBJ1-2
D gene: NA
V gene: TRBV27
CDR3 protein: CASSLAPRDGYTF
CDR3 DNA: TGTGCCAGCAGTTTGGCGCCGAGGGATGGCTACACCTTC

clone size: NA
J gene: TRBJ1-1
D gene: NA
V gene: TRBV3-1
CDR3 protein: CASSQDGGGRTEAFF
CDR3 DNA: TGTGCCAGCAGCCAAGATGGAGGGGGGCGAACTGAAGCTTTCTTT

clone size: NA
J gene: TRBJ2-5
D gene: NA
V gene: TRBV12-3/TRBV12-4
CDR3 protein: CASSSDGGAQETQYF
CDR3 DNA: TGTGCCAGCAGTTCCGATGGGGGGGCCCAAGAGACCCAGTACTTC

clone size: few
J gene: TRBJ2-7
D gene: NA
V gene: TRBV7-9
CDR3 protein: CASSPGALPYEQYF
CDR3 DNA: TGTGCCAGCAGCCCGGGGGCGCTACCCTACGAGCAGTACTTC

clone size: many
J gene: TRBJ1-1
D gene: NA
V gene: TRBV2
CDR3 protein: CASSEKRPSQNTEAFF
CDR3 DNA: TGTGCCAGCAGTGAAAAACGGCCAAGCCAGAACACTGAAGCTTTCTTT